This TCR beta chain derives from a study of T cell repertoires in cytomegalovirus infection. About the research overall: Through public TCR beta signatures, both CMV infection and matching HLA type were indicated. The study, taken as a whole, reports: Within the response measured ex vivo, HLA-C-restricted CMV-specific TCR beta clonotypes were dominant. Carriers of CMV and the relevant HLA type were discriminated by public TCR beta frequency.

The sample holds many counts of this clonotype. Its antigen is not identified. TCRdb ran MiXCR on the reads and lists one entry per CDR3 protein. The data show about 100,000 distinct CDR3 sequences, 20% to 25% seen once. CDR3 length: 14 amino acids. Trimming removed 1 base from V and 3 bases from J, with 9 bases in between. Germline-derived CDR1 and CDR2 are SEHNR and FQNEAQ (reference sequence). The sequencing input was CD8+ T cells from PBMCs. The chain couples TRBV7-9 to TRBJ2-5; no definite D call. This TCR was recovered from a human donor in good health (CMV status not recorded). Some clones in this sample may be carry-over from other donors' samples. CDR3: CASSLGIGEETQYF. The CDR3 region has the DNA TGTGCCAGCAGCTTAGGGATCGGAGAAGAGACCCAGTACTTC.